This TCR beta chain was documented in a study of blood T cell repertoires in COVID-19. Study-level background: The origin of the acute and convalescent COVID-19 samples was the United States, Italy and Spain. Sample material is recorded as cDNA or gDNA derived from T cells, B-cell-depleted T cells, or PBMCs.

J lost 4 bases, V lost 4 bases, and 6 bases had no gene match. CDR1 and CDR2 from the germline V gene are SGHNT and YYREEE (reference sequence). The CDR3 covers 16 residues. As originally analysed: Reference gene primer amplification gave nucleated cell count estimates. Data came from immunoSEQ multiplex PCR; TCRdb stores just in-frame clones and leaves some out. Clone size and the V and J calls come from that table; the DNA yielded D and trimming. The table lists 45,000 to 55,000 clones, approximately 89% of them singletons. The gene calls are TRBV5-4 and TRBJ2-2; 11 bases are shared with TRBD2. The source of this sequence is an elderly woman with acute or convalescent COVID-19. Sequenced: peripheral blood. CDR3 nucleotide sequence: TGTGCCAGCAGCCTGCGTAGCGGGGGGGGCACCGGGGAGCTGTTTTTT. Its translation is CASSLRSGGGTGELFF.